One T cell receptor (beta chain) is described in this entry. Antigen: not known. V lost 6 bases, J lost 2 bases, and 10 bases stayed unmatched. The CDR3 loop spans 16 amino acids. Germline CDR1 and CDR2: MDHEN and SYDVKM. These data are taken from a study of T cell responses to AZD1222 COVID-19 vaccine. Study-level results: Researchers took repertoire samples only after the peak T cell response had come. The donors showed a predominance of white British ancestry and of females, with possible underestimation of clonal diversity. Among those given AZD1222, only six or seven were seropositive at baseline.

Sequencing was performed with immunoSEQ multiplex PCR; in TCRdb, only in-frame clones are kept and a portion is missing. This sample carries roughly 150,000 clones, 91% of them seen once, and the ten largest clones take approximately 5.3%. This receptor was obtained from an adult in good health. Here the sequenced sample was peripheral blood, taken on day 0 of AZD1222 vaccination. The genes are TRBV28 and TRBJ2-3; TRBD1 agrees at 8 bases. This chain's CDR3 is CASRGTRGLITDTQYF. DNA of the CDR3: TGTGCCAGCAGGGGGACCAGGGGGCTTATCACAGATACGCAGTATTTT.